The rows below give T cell receptor beta chains drawn from one sample of a study of blood T cell repertoires in COVID-19. Clones were read by immunoSEQ multiplex PCR, and TCRdb kept only the in-frame ones, dropping some. The sample includes under 60,000 clones, about 83% of them seen just once. The sequenced sample was peripheral blood. These receptor sequences come from a human donor in a cohort sampled during active COVID-19. Both conserved end residues are part of each CDR3. The order of the fields is clone size, J gene, V gene, D gene, CDR3 protein, CDR3 DNA. The D gene is left open where the match is weak. Not all rows give a size; the values are once, few, many and, for expanded clones, a class.

.,TRBJ1-5,TRBV5-4,.,CASSLGGSNQPQHF,TGTGCCAGCAGCTTGGGAGGGTCCAATCAGCCCCAGCATTTT
once,TRBJ2-1,TRBV24-1,TRBD2,CATSDPSSGRGYNEQFF,TGTGCCACCAGTGACCCTTCTAGCGGGAGGGGTTATAATGAGCAGTTCTTC
.,TRBJ1-3,TRBV13,.,CASSLGKRLRTGNTIYF,TGTGCCAGCAGCTTAGGCAAGCGCCTCAGAACTGGAAACACCATATATTTT
.,TRBJ2-5,TRBV5-5,TRBD1,CASSSTGSRETQYF,TGTGCCAGCAGCTCGACAGGGTCAAGGGAGACCCAGTACTTC
.,TRBJ1-3,TRBV27,.,CASSPGVAGNTIYF,TGTGCCAGCAGCCCAGGGGTCGCTGGAAACACCATATATTTT
.,TRBJ1-1,TRBV7-9,TRBD1,CASSRQGDPEAFF,TGTGCCAGCAGCCGACAGGGGGACCCTGAAGCTTTCTTT
.,TRBJ1-1,TRBV6-2/TRBV6-3,.,CASSYVLTGNTEAFF,TGTGCCAGCAGTTACGTATTGACGGGAAACACTGAAGCTTTCTTT
.,TRBJ1-2,TRBV12-3/TRBV12-4,.,CASSSLGNGYTF,TGTGCCAGCAGTTCCTTGGGCAATGGCTACACCTTC
.,TRBJ2-6,TRBV4-1,.,CASSLSPSGANVLTF,TGCGCCAGCAGCCTTTCTCCCTCTGGGGCCAACGTCCTGACTTTC
.,TRBJ1-3,TRBV5-1,.,CASSLVPGAGNTIYF,TGCGCCAGCAGCTTGGTGCCAGGGGCCGGAAACACCATATATTTT
.,TRBJ1-2,TRBV5-1,TRBD1,CASSWGAGGSYGYTF,TGCGCCAGCAGCTGGGGGGCAGGGGGCAGCTATGGCTACACCTTC
.,TRBJ1-1,TRBV11-2,TRBD1,CASSRTGGLSAEAFF,TGTGCCAGCAGCCGAACAGGGGGCCTCAGCGCTGAAGCTTTCTTT
.,TRBJ2-3,TRBV11-3,TRBD2,CASESSGGGVSTDTQYF,TGTGCCAGCGAAAGCTCGGGGGGGGGTGTTAGCACAGATACGCAGTATTTT
once,TRBJ1-5,TRBV6-1,.,CASSESVIATQPQHF,TGTGCCAGCAGTGAAAGCGTGATAGCAACTCAGCCCCAGCATTTT
.,TRBJ2-3,TRBV7-9,TRBD2,CASSLGTSESDTQYF,TGTGCCAGCAGCTTAGGGACTAGCGAATCAGATACGCAGTATTTT
.,TRBJ1-5,TRBV27,.,CASSLEGRGQPQHF,TGTGCCAGCAGTTTAGAGGGTCGAGGTCAGCCCCAGCATTTT
.,TRBJ2-2,TRBV24-1,.,CATGRGPGELFF,TGTGCCACCGGCAGGGGTCCCGGGGAGCTGTTTTTT
.,TRBJ1-2,TRBV5-6,.,CASSFGQGYGYTF,TGTGCCAGCAGCTTCGGGCAGGGTTATGGCTACACCTTC
.,TRBJ2-2,TRBV5-1,TRBD1,CASSSRTGNTGELFF,TGCGCCAGCAGCTCCAGGACAGGTAACACCGGGGAGCTGTTTTTT
.,TRBJ1-2,TRBV7-2,TRBD1,CASSFPDRGNGYTF,TGTGCCAGCAGCTTTCCGGACAGGGGGAATGGCTACACCTTC
.,TRBJ2-1,TRBV7-6,.,CASSSRAGRTYNEQFF,TGTGCCAGCAGCTCTAGGGCGGGCCGCACCTACAATGAGCAGTTCTTC
.,TRBJ2-2,TRBV6-1,.,CASSDRHPNTGELFF,TGTGCCAGCAGTGACAGGCACCCAAACACCGGGGAGCTGTTTTTT
.,TRBJ1-6,TRBV28,.,CASSLGRPRFGNSPLHF,TGTGCCAGCAGTTTAGGGAGGCCCCGCTTTGGTAATTCACCCCTCCACTTT
.,TRBJ2-7,TRBV28,.,CASSRQGPSQYF,TGTGCCAGCAGCCGTCAGGGGCCGAGTCAGTACTTC
.,TRBJ1-2,TRBV4-3,.,CASSQSAGRGYGYTF,TGCGCCAGCAGCCAGTCGGCGGGCAGGGGCTATGGCTACACCTTC
many,TRBJ1-1,TRBV27,.,CASSPQVWTEAFF,TGTGCCAGCAGTCCGCAGGTATGGACTGAAGCTTTCTTT
few,TRBJ1-6,TRBV11-2,.,CASTLIPGTMNSPLHF,TGTGCCAGCACCCTAATACCCGGGACAATGAATTCACCCCTCCACTTT
.,TRBJ2-1,TRBV25-1,.,CASSRAQIHEQFF,TGTGCCAGCAGCAGGGCACAAATCCATGAGCAGTTCTTC
.,TRBJ1-1,TRBV7-8,.,CASSSRFIGGTEAFF,TGTGCCAGCAGCTCTAGATTTATAGGGGGCACTGAAGCTTTCTTT
.,TRBJ1-1,TRBV13,.,CASSPRTTEAFF,TGTGCCAGCAGCCCTAGGACAACTGAAGCTTTCTTT
.,TRBJ2-1,TRBV6-6,TRBD2,CASSRGLDRNEQFF,TGTGCCAGCAGCCGGGGACTAGATCGAAATGAGCAGTTCTTC
.,TRBJ1-3,TRBV24-1,.,CATSDLQREYSYSGNTIYF,TGTGCCACCAGTGATTTGCAGAGGGAGTATTCATACTCTGGAAACACCATATATTTT
few,TRBJ1-2,TRBV27,.,CASRTTSRGLFGGYTF,TGTGCCAGCAGGACCACCTCGCGGGGGTTATTTGGTGGCTACACCTTC
once,TRBJ1-1,TRBV6-2/TRBV6-3,.,CASSYIQGGTEAFF,TGTGCCAGCAGTTACATTCAGGGAGGGACTGAAGCTTTCTTT
.,TRBJ2-5,TRBV6-2/TRBV6-3,TRBD2,CASSYSSGGAQETQYF,TGTGCCAGCAGTTACTCGAGCGGGGGGGCTCAAGAGACCCAGTACTTC
.,TRBJ1-3,TRBV5-5,.,CASSLAFGVSGNTIYF,TGTGCCAGCAGCTTGGCCTTCGGGGTCTCTGGAAACACCATATATTTT
few,TRBJ1-2,TRBV5-1,.,CASSQGVGYGYTF,TGCGCCAGCAGCCAAGGGGTGGGTTATGGCTACACCTTC
.,TRBJ2-5,TRBV7-3,.,CASSPSGAEHSETQYF,TGTGCCAGCAGCCCCTCGGGAGCGGAGCATAGTGAGACCCAGTACTTC
.,TRBJ2-2,TRBV10-2,TRBD1,CASVGDRGNTGELFF,TGCGCCAGCGTGGGAGACAGGGGAAACACCGGGGAGCTGTTTTTT
.,TRBJ2-1,TRBV4-2,TRBD1,CASSQGDRGFHEQFF,TGTGCCAGCAGCCAAGGAGACAGGGGGTTTCATGAGCAGTTCTTC
.,TRBJ2-7,TRBV19,TRBD2,CASSITAGGLYEQYF,TGTGCCAGTAGTATCACAGCGGGGGGACTCTACGAGCAGTACTTC
.,TRBJ2-7,TRBV7-9,TRBD2,CASRGSGTSVEQYF,TGTGCCAGCAGGGGGTCCGGGACTAGTGTCGAGCAGTACTTC
.,TRBJ1-1,TRBV2,TRBD1,CASSANRGSAEAFF,TGTGCCAGCAGTGCGAACAGGGGGTCCGCTGAAGCTTTCTTT
.,TRBJ2-4,TRBV4-1,.,CASSQDFDRGNIQYF,TGCGCCAGCAGCCAAGATTTCGATCGGGGGAACATTCAGTACTTC
.,TRBJ1-2,TRBV11-2,TRBD1,CASSLGGGVRGSYGYTF,TGTGCCAGCAGCTTAGGAGGGGGCGTCCGGGGGAGCTATGGCTACACCTTC
.,TRBJ2-5,TRBV5-6,.,CASSGRAREETQYF,TGTGCCAGCAGCGGCCGGGCCCGGGAGGAGACCCAGTACTTC